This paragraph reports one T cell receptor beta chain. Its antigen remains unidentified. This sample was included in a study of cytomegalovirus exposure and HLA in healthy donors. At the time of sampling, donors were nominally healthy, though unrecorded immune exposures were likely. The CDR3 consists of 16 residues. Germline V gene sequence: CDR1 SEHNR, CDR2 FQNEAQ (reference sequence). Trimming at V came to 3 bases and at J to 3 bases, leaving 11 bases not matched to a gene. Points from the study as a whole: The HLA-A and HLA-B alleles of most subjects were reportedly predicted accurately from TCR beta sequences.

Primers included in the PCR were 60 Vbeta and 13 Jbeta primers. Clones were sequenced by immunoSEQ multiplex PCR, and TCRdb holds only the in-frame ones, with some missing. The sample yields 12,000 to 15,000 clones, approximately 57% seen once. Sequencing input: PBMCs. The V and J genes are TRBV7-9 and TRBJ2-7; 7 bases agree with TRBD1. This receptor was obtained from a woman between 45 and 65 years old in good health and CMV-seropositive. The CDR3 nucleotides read TGTGCCAGCAGCTTCTACAGGGGCTTAGGGGACTACGAGCAGTACTTC. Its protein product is CASSFYRGLGDYEQYF.